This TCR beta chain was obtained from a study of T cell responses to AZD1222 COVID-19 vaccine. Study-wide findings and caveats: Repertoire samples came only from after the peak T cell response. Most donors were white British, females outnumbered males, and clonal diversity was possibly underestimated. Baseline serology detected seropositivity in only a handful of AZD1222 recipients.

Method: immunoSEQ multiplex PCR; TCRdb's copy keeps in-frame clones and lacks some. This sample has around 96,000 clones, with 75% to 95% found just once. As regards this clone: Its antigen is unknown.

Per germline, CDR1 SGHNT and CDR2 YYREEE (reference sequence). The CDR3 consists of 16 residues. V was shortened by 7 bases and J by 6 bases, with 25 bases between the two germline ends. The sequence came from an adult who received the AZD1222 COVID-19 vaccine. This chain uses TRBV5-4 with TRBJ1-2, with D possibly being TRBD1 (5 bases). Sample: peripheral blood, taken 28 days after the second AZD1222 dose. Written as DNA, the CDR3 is TGTGCCAGCCCCGCGAGCACGTACGACAGAGGTCATGGCTACACCTTC. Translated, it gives CASPASTYDRGHGYTF.